The 25 T cell receptor beta chains presented below share a single source sample, sequenced in a study of early T cells in non-severe SARS-CoV-2 infection. TCRdb recomputed calls from the 5' RACE reads with MiXCR, one row per CDR3 protein. In the table there are about 69,000 distinct CDR3 sequences, more than 9.5% of which are singletons. Sequencing used whole blood, obtained at baseline. The receptors were gathered from an adult who was a healthcare worker with PCR-confirmed SARS-CoV-2 infection or an uninfected control (not recorded which).

This clonotype came up a few times. V usage is TRBV7-8 and J usage is TRBJ2-2, with D possibly TRBD2 on 5 matching bases. CDR3 length equals 17 residues. Trimming cost V 4 bases and J 2 bases, with 17 bases left between them. The V gene's germline CDR1 is SGHVS and CDR2 FQNEAQ. CDR3 sequence: CASSSKFLGVNTGELFF. In DNA form, the CDR3 reads TGTGCCAGCAGCTCCAAATTTCTCGGGGTTAACACCGGGGAGCTGTTTTTT.

The table lists this clonotype with a few counts. One junction end disagrees with the germline gene, perhaps due to a read error. The chain uses TRBV7-2 and TRBJ2-3; 11 bases match TRBD2. The CDR3 covers 15 residues. In germline, CDR1 is SGHTA, CDR2 FQGNSA. The CDR3 loop is CASSVAGGPTDTQYF. Written as DNA, the CDR3 is TGTGCCAGCAGCGTAGCGGGGGGGCCGACAGATACGCAGTATTTT.

This clonotype has only a few counts. The chain joins TRBV29-1 to TRBJ2-5, with D unresolved. The CDR3 runs to 12 residues. The V gene's germline CDR1 is SQVTM and CDR2 ANQGSEA. V shed 4 bases and J shed 2 bases, with 8 bases lying between them. CDR3 loop: CSVGAAQETQYF. Here the CDR3 DNA reads TGCAGCGTTGGGGCAGCACAAGAGACCCAGTACTTC.

This clonotype was recorded a few times. This chain uses TRBV29-1 with TRBJ1-2, with TRBD1 matching 10 bases. CDR3 length: 15 residues. The V gene's germline CDR1 is SQVTM and CDR2 ANQGSEA. V dropped 4 bases and J dropped 0; count of bases not matched to a gene: 5. The CDR3 region has the DNA TGCAGCGTTGGACAGGGGGCATCTGCTAACTATGGCTACACCTTC. Translated, it gives CSVGQGASANYGYTF.

The chain recombines TRBV18 with TRBJ1-6; D call uncertain. CDR3 length: 13 amino acids. The germline gives CDR1 KGHSH, CDR2 LQKENI. Trimming stripped 2 bases from V and 11 bases from J, with 10 bases between. CDR3 protein: CASSPSAGAPLHF. The CDR3 bases are TGTGCCAGCTCACCATCCGCAGGTGCACCCCTCCACTTT.

This clonotype was detected only a few times. The chain is built from TRBV3-1 and TRBJ2-3, with D possibly being TRBD1 or TRBD2 (6 bases each). The CDR3 extends over 17 amino acids. The germline V gene encodes CDR1 LGHDT and CDR2 YNNKEL (reference sequence). Trimming left V 2 bases short and J 0 bases short, with 15 bases between. CDR3 DNA sequence: TGTGCCAGCAGCCAATCGGTAGGGGGGACTAGCACAGATACGCAGTATTTT. Protein product: CASSQSVGGTSTDTQYF.

The CDR3 spells CASSVGQKSNEKLFF. DNA of the CDR3: TGTGCCAGCAGCGTAGGGCAGAAGTCGAATGAAAAACTGTTTTTT. V is TRBV9 and J is TRBJ1-4; D is undetermined. With 0 bases removed from V and 5 bases from J, the gap between germline ends came to 11 bases. Looked up from germline, CDR1 is SGDLS and CDR2 is YYNGEE. This CDR3 contains 15 residues. Complete variable domain (other parts from reference TRBV9 and TRBJ1-4): DSGVTQTPKHLITATGQRVTLRCSPRSGDLSVYWYQQSLDQGLQFLIQYYNGEERAKGNILERFSAQQFPDLHSELNLSSLELGDSALYFCASSVGQKSNEKLFFGSGTQLSVL.

This clonotype was counted a single time. This chain connects TRBV7-2 to TRBJ2-7; D is undetermined. The germline gives CDR1 SGHTA, CDR2 FQGNSA. The CDR3 has 12 residues. The V and J ends lost 5 bases and 7 bases respectively, with 12 bases between them. CDR3 sequence: CASSPPFFEQYF. The CDR3, as DNA: TGTGCCAGCAGCCCACCATTTTTTGAGCAGTACTTC.

This chain uses TRBV7-2 with TRBJ1-1; D ambiguous. This CDR3 is built from 14 residues. Germline loops: CDR1 SGHTA, CDR2 FQGNSA. Trimming left V 5 bases short and J 1 base short, with 11 bases between. CDR3 protein: CASSQYYRNTEAFF. The CDR3 DNA is TGTGCCAGCAGCCAATATTACAGGAACACTGAAGCTTTCTTT.

This chain connects TRBV6-6 to TRBJ1-6; perhaps TRBD1 as D (5 bases). CDR1 is MNHNY and CDR2 is SVGAGI in the germline V gene (reference sequence). CDR3 length equals 15 residues. Trimming cost V 2 bases and J 10 bases, with 15 bases left between them. The CDR3 protein is CASSYDQGVGSPLHF. The CDR3 DNA reads as TGTGCCAGCAGTTACGACCAGGGTGTAGGATCACCCCTCCACTTT.

The rearrangement links TRBV5-4 to TRBJ2-7, with TRBD2 matching 7 bases. The CDR3 runs to 13 residues. Unmatched junction bases numbered 7, after V lost 4 bases and J lost 6 bases. Germline V gene sequence: CDR1 SGHNT, CDR2 YYREEE (reference sequence). The CDR3 reads CASSTTSVREQYF. CDR3 in DNA: TGTGCCAGCAGCACTACTAGCGTTCGCGAGCAGTACTTC.

This clonotype was observed at least ten times. The chain uses TRBV5-4 and TRBJ2-1; 12 bases line up with TRBD2. The CDR3 length is 16 residues. The trim removed 1 base at V and 9 bases at J, leaving 8 bases unmatched. The germline gives CDR1 SGHNT, CDR2 YYREEE (reference sequence). Here the CDR3 DNA reads TGTGCCAGCAGCTTGTCTCTAGCGGGAGGGCCCGGTGAGCAGTTCTTC. Encoded protein: CASSLSLAGGPGEQFF.

This clonotype showed up just a few times. The chain couples TRBV9 to TRBJ2-3; TRBD2 matches 7 bases. Looked up from germline, CDR1 is SGDLS and CDR2 is YYNGEE. Trimming at V came to 4 bases and at J to 3 bases, leaving 8 bases not matched to a gene. The CDR3 spans 15 residues. Here the CDR3 DNA reads TGTGCCAGCAGCTCACAAGCGGGGACTACAGATACGCAGTATTTT. This gives the protein CASSSQAGTTDTQYF.

The rearrangement joins TRBV15 to TRBJ2-1; 9 bases map to TRBD2. Germline V gene lookup returns CDR1 LNHNV and CDR2 YYDKDF (reference sequence). The J segment lost 7 bases and the V segment lost 0 bases, leaving 7 bases of the junction unmatched. The CDR3 contains 16 residues. CDR3 protein: CATSRDLAGVGNEQFF. The CDR3 DNA follows: TGTGCCACCAGCAGAGATTTAGCGGGAGTCGGAAATGAGCAGTTCTTC.

This clonotype has just a few counts. This chain links TRBV11-2 with TRBJ2-2, with 12 bases lining up with TRBD2. Trimming at V came to 5 bases and at J to 7 bases, leaving 11 bases not matched to a gene. The CDR3 totals 17 residues. Germline V gene data show CDR1 as SGHAT and CDR2 as FQNNGV. CDR3 sequence reads: CASSPRLAGEENGELFF. The CDR3 nucleotides are TGTGCCAGCAGCCCAAGACTAGCGGGAGAGGAGAACGGGGAGCTGTTTTTT.

This clonotype was detected many times. This chain links TRBV12-3 or TRBV12-4 with TRBJ2-3; 11 bases align to TRBD2. Germline trimming cut 5 bases from V and 3 bases from J; bases unmatched to any gene: 4. There are 15 residues in the CDR3. The CDR3 DNA is TGTGCCAGCAGTATTTCTAGCGGGGGGACAGATACGCAGTATTTT. Protein sequence: CASSISSGGTDTQYF.

This clonotype came up many times. The CDR3 DNA follows: TGCAGTGCTACAGGGGATAGCTCCTATAATTCACCCCTCCACTTT. The encoded protein is CSATGDSSYNSPLHF. This chain connects TRBV20-1 to TRBJ1-6, with D perhaps TRBD1 (6 bases). Trimming left V 4 bases short and J 0 bases short, with 10 bases between. CDR1 DFQATT and CDR2 SNEGSKA come from the germline V gene (reference sequence). The length of the CDR3 is 15 residues.

This clonotype turned up a few times. The chain has TRBV2 and TRBJ2-6; 9 nucleotides align to TRBD1. CDR1 is SNHLY, CDR2 FYNNEI, per germline. V lost 7 bases, J lost 1 base, and 5 bases stayed unmatched. CDR3 length: 16 residues. For the CDR3, the DNA is TGTGCCAGCATAGGGACAGGGAAATCTGGGGCCAACGTCCTGACTTTC. Translation: CASIGTGKSGANVLTF.

The chain combines TRBV12-3 or TRBV12-4 with TRBJ2-1, with unresolved D. V lost 0 bases, J lost 4 bases, and 7 bases lay in between. The CDR3 contains 14 residues. CDR3 nucleotide sequence: TGTGCCAGCAGTTTAGCTGTTTTGTACAATGAGCAGTTCTTC. This sequence encodes CASSLAVLYNEQFF.

The chain recombines TRBV9 with TRBJ2-4; D perhaps matches TRBD1 (5 bases). Germline V gene sequence: CDR1 SGDLS, CDR2 YYNGEE. CDR3 length: 14 amino acids. Trimming took off 4 bases at V and 3 bases at J, with 11 bases between the two ends. The DNA for the CDR3 is TGTGCCAGCAGCCCGCGACAGTACAAAAACATTCAGTACTTC. Residues: CASSPRQYKNIQYF.

This sequence joins TRBV24-1 and TRBJ2-3; TRBD1 might be the D (6 bases). The germline V and J ends were trimmed by 4 bases and 8 bases, with 21 bases remaining between them. From germline, CDR1 is KGHDR and CDR2 SFDVKD. This CDR3 contains 16 residues. CDR3 residues: CATSDAGQTHRGTQYF. The CDR3 DNA reads as TGTGCCACCAGTGACGCAGGACAGACACACAGAGGTACGCAGTATTTT.

In this sample, this clonotype turned up many times. The rearrangement links TRBV5-6 to TRBJ1-4; 10 nucleotides match TRBD1. After removal of 4 bases from V and 7 bases from J, the junction contained 7 bases not matched to a gene. The CDR3 spans 15 residues. Germline V gene data show CDR1 as SGHDT and CDR2 as YYEEEE. CDR3 coding DNA: TGTGCCAGCAGCCTCACCGGGACAGGGGTTGAAAAACTGTTTTTT. Translation gives CASSLTGTGVEKLFF.

This clonotype was observed a handful of times. The CDR3 sequence: CASSSKFYGAQAGANVLTF. CDR3 coding DNA: TGTGCCAGCAGCTCCAAGTTTTACGGGGCCCAGGCTGGGGCCAACGTCCTGACTTTC. This chain links TRBV7-8 with TRBJ2-6, with D tentatively TRBD1 or TRBD2 (5 bases each). CDR1 SGHVS and CDR2 FQNEAQ come from the germline V gene. This CDR3 has 19 amino acids. The germline V and J ends were trimmed by 4 bases and 2 bases, with 21 bases remaining between them.

The rearrangement links TRBV4-1 to TRBJ2-3; 7 bases map to TRBD2. Germline CDR1 is MGHRA and CDR2 is YSYEKL. The CDR3 sequence is 15 residues long. V was pared by 5 bases and J by 7 bases, with 12 bases of the junction left unmatched. The DNA for the CDR3 is TGCGCCAGCAGCGGAAGACTAGCAGCACTCAATACGCAGTATTTT. As protein: CASSGRLAALNTQYF.

This clonotype was observed at least ten times. CDR3: CANTYSDRAPETQYF. The DNA of the CDR3 is TGTGCCAACACTTATTCGGACAGGGCCCCAGAGACCCAGTACTTC. The chain joins TRBV2 to TRBJ2-5; 8 bases are shared with TRBD1. The trim removed 10 bases at V and 4 bases at J, leaving 14 bases unmatched. The CDR3 loop spans 15 amino acids. Germline V gene data show CDR1 as SNHLY and CDR2 as FYNNEI.